This T cell receptor beta chain is drawn from a study of radiation and T cells in renal cell carcinoma. Measured with immunoSEQ multiplex PCR; TCRdb has only the in-frame clones, and not every one. The data hold roughly 170,000 clones, with approximately 90% observed a single time. The time point denotes: blood 4 weeks post-SBRT, at nephrectomy. Treatment given: 15 Gy SBRT to primary tumor, nephrectomy 4 weeks later. Nephrectomy followed 15 Gy stereotactic body radiation by 4 weeks. This renal cell carcinoma was of the clear cell type. Trimming took 3 bases from V and 0 from J, leaving 13 bases between them. The CDR3 covers 16 residues. Germline lookup yields CDR1 SNHLY and CDR2 FYNNEI.

The chain links TRBV2 to TRBJ2-3, with a possible D match to TRBD2 (6 bases). This sequence originates from a woman between 50 and 59 years old with renal cell carcinoma. The specimen comprised blood, sampled from a patient whose treatment included radiotherapy and nephrectomy. The DNA for the CDR3 is TGTGCCAGCAGTGACGGACTATCGCGTAGCACAGATACGCAGTATTTT. Amino acids: CASSDGLSRSTDTQYF.